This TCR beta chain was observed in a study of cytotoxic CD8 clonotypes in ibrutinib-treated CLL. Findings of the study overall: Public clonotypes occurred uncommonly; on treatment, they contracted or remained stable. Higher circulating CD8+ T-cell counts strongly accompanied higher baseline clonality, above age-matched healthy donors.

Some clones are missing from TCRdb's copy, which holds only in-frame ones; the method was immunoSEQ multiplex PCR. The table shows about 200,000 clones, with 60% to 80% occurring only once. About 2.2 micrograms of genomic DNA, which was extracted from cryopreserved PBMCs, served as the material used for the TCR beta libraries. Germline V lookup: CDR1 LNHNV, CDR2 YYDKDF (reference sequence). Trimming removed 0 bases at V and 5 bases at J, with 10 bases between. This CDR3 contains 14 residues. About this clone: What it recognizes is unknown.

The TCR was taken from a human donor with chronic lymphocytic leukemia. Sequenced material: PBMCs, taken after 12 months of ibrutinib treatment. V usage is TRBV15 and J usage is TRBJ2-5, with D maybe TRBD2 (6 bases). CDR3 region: CATSRDGGAETQYF. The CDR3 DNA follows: TGTGCCACCAGCAGAGACGGGGGAGCTGAGACCCAGTACTTC.